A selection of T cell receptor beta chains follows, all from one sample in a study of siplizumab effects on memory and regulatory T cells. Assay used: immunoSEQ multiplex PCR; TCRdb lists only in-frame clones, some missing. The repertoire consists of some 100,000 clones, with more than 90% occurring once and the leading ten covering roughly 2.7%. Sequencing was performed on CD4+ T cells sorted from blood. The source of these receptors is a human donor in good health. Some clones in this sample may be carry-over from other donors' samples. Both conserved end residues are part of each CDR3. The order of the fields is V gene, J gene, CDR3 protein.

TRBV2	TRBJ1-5	CASSGGSYSNQPQHF
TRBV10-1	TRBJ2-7	CASSDGRGEQYF
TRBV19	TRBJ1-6	CASSIAPNNSPLHF
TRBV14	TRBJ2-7	CASSQRISSGRAPSEQYF
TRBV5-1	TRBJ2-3	CASWRGGADTQYF
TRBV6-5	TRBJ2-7	CATTKSSSGHEQYF
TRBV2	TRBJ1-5	CASSEARGAGQPQHF
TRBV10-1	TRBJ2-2	CASSESGGTKLFF
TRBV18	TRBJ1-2	CASSPPGRNYGYTF
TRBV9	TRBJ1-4	CASSVRAESNEKLFF
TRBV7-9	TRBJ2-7	CASSFDRVYEQYF
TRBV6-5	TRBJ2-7	CASSYGLGEQYF
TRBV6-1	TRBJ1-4	CASTRGHEKLFF
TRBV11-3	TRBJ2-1	CASSCEWLTSETYNEQFF
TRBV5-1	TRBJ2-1	CASSMAGTGVYNEQFF
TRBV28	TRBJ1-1	CASSPGGDTEAFF
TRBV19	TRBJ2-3	CASQRGLAGGDTQYF
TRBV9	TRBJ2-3	CASSVAPSGKTDTQYF
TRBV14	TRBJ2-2	CASSSWTDTGELFF
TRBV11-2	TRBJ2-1	CASSSRDRGIGEQFF
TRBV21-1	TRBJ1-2	CASSCPVQGAVYGYTF
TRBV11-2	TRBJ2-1	CASSLTTPVYNEQFF